These 4 T cell receptor beta chains were sequenced from one sample in a study of lymphopenia after photon versus proton radiotherapy. Clones were read by immunoSEQ multiplex PCR, and TCRdb kept only the in-frame ones, dropping some. Of around 55,000 clones in the sample, about 81% were seen once. This material consisted of peripheral blood, taken from a patient treated with proton-based radiotherapy. The receptors stem from a man between 60 and 75 years old with pancreatic cancer.

The rearrangement uses TRBV30 and TRBJ1-1, with no clear D. V shed 3 bases and J shed 6 bases, with 8 bases lying between them. This CDR3 is 11 amino acids long. Germline V gene sequence: CDR1 GTSNPN, CDR2 SVGIG (reference sequence). Written as DNA, the CDR3 is TGTGCCTGGAGATTTGGGGCTGAAGCTTTCTTT. This codes for CAWRFGAEAFF.

This clone came up a few times. This sequence joins TRBV6-1 and TRBJ2-7; 8 bases line up with TRBD1. The CDR3 has 14 amino acids. The germline V gene has CDR1 MNHNS and CDR2 SASEGT. V was clipped by 4 bases and J by 6 bases; unmatched bases: 8. The CDR3 sequence is CASSGQGALSEQYF. In DNA form, the CDR3 reads TGTGCCAGCAGTGGGCAGGGGGCCCTTTCCGAGCAGTACTTC.

The V gene is TRBV9, the J gene TRBJ1-1; D ambiguous. The CDR3 has 13 residues. The germline V and J ends were trimmed by 0 bases and 1 base, with 4 bases remaining between them. Germline assignment: CDR1 SGDLS and CDR2 YYNGEE. The CDR3: CASSVVANTEAFF. The DNA of the CDR3 is TGTGCCAGCAGCGTAGTCGCGAACACTGAAGCTTTCTTT.

The CDR3 loop is CASSLLAVVHEQYF. CDR3 coding DNA: TGTGCCAGCAGTTTACTAGCGGTTGTTCACGAGCAGTACTTC. The chain recombines TRBV27 with TRBJ2-7, with 7 bases fitting TRBD2. The germline gives CDR1 MNHEY, CDR2 SMNVEV (reference sequence). V gave up 2 bases and J gave up 5 bases; unmatched junction bases: 6. The CDR3 is made up of 14 amino acids.